This T cell receptor beta chain appears in the sequencing data of a study of memory CD4+ T cells and cytomegalovirus serostatus. About the research overall: This sample comes from healthy Belgian adults, about nine CMV seropositive, roughly 22 seronegative. General study points: About two fifths of the roughly 150 known CMV-associated TCRbeta sequences appeared in CD4+ memory.

Using immunoSEQ multiplex PCR, the repertoire was profiled, and TCRdb retains in-frame clones only, with some absent. This sample has 40,000 to 55,000 clones; about 83% occur once, and the top ten carry roughly 2%. Trimming shortened V by 1 base and J by 7 bases, and 13 bases separated the two germline ends. CDR1 and CDR2 from the germline V gene are SGHDN and FVKESK. This CDR3 contains 14 residues. Single viable CD3+CD4+CD8-CD45RO+ cells were sorted as the memory CD4+ T cells. Donors' CMV status reflects serum IgG against pp150, pp28, p38, p52. After thawing, CD4+ T cells were positively selected. Concerning this clone: Antigen specificity is unknown.

The sample comprised memory CD4+ T cells from blood. The rearrangement links TRBV14 to TRBJ1-1, with D perhaps TRBD1 (6 bases). The sequence derives from an adult in good health and CMV-seropositive. The CDR3 region is CASSQGFLQGEAFF. The CDR3 nucleotides are TGTGCCAGCAGCCAAGGCTTTCTACAGGGTGAAGCTTTCTTT. Full variable domain (missing parts from reference TRBV14 and TRBJ1-1): EAGVTQFPSHSVIEKGQTVTLRCDPISGHDNLYWYRRVMGKEIKFLLHFVKESKQDESGMPNNRFLAERTGGTYSTLKVQPAELEDSGVYFCASSQGFLQGEAFFGQGTRLTVV.